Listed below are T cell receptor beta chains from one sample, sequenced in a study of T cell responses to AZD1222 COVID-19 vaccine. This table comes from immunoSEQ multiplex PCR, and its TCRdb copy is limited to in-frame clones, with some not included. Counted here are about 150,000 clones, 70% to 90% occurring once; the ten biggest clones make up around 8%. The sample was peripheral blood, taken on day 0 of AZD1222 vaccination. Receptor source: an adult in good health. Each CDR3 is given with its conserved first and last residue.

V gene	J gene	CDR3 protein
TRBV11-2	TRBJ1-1	CASSLQLMNTEAFF
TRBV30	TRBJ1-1	CAWSVIQGTSEAFF
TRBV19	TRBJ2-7	CASRAGTSGPGGVFYEQYF
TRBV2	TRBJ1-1	CASSEEGPNTEAFF
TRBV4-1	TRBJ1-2	CASSQDRAQGAHLGYTF
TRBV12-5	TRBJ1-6	CASGLLNSPLHF
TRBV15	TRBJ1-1	CATSRGAMNTEAFF
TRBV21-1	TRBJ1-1	CASSTREAEAFF
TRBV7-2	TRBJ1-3	CASSPDGSAGNTIYF
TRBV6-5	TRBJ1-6	CASTVDRGFNSPLHF
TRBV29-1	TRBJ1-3	CSVAADSFNRNTIYF
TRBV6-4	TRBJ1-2	CASSDSNRGSDGYTF
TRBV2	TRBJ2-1	CASASDSNEQFF
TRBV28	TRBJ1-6	CASSSMTENSPLHF
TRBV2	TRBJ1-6	CASTGGGHNNSPLHF
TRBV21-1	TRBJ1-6	CASSKEVGGRLNSPLHF
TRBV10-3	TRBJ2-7	CAIQDGLLDYEQYF
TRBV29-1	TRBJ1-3	CSVEEPLTAGNTIYF
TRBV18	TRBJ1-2	CASSHSPGTSLNYGYTF
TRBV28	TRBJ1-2	CASRPGQSNYGYTF
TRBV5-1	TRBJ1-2	CASSLVAGGNYGYTF
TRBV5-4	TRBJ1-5	CASSLDGNGPQHF
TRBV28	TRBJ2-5	CASSSLAGAGETQYF
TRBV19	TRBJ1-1	CASSIGTEAFF
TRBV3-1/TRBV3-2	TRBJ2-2	CASSQVAGAGTGELFF
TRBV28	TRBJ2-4	CASGSPDKNIQYF
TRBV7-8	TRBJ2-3	CASSWAGTITDTQYF
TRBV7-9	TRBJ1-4	CASSFGRKGNEKLFF
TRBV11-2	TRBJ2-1	CASSLGPLENEQFF
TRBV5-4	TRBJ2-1	CASSPRVAGNEQFF
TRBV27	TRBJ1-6	CASGNRDRVNSPLHF
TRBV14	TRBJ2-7	CASSQGIGRATITYEQYF
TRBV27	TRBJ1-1	CASSSLSGRTNTEAFF
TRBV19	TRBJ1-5	CASSIGTVISPSIF
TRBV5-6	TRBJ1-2	CASSLGQVRSGYTF
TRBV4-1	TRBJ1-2	CASSQAVQGAAGYGYTF
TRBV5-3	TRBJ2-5	CARSATGDRKETQYF
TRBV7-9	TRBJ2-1	CASSPTIPGDEQFF
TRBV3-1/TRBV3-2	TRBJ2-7	CASSQEDPSSYEQYF
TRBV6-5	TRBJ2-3	CASSYRGSTDTQYF
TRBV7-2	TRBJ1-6	CASSRSLSPLHF
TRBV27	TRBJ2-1	CASSSAFKEQFF
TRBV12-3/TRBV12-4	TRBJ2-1	CASSLAGYEQFF
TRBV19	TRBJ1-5	CASGGTGNQPQHF
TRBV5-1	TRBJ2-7	CASSFVAGSYEQYF
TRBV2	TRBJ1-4	CASSADHNEKLFF